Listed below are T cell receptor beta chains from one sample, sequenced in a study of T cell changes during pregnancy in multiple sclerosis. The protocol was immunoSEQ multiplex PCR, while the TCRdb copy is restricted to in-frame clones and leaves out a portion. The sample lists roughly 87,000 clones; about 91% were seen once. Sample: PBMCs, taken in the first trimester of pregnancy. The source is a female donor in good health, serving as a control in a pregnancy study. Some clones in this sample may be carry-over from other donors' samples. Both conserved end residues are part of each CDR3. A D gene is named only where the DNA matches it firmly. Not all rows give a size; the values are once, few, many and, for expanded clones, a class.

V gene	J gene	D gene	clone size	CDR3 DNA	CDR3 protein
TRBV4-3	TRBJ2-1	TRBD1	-	TGCGCCAGCAGCCCACAGGGGGCTGGGGAGCAGTTCTTC	CASSPQGAGEQFF
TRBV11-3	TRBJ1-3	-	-	TGTGCCAGCAGTTTGGACAGCTTCTCTGGAAACACCATATATTTT	CASSLDSFSGNTIYF
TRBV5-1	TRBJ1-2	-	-	TGCGCCAGCAGCTTTCTTTCACAGGATTATGGCTACACCTTC	CASSFLSQDYGYTF
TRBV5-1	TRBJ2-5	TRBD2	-	TGCGCCAGCAGCTTATATCCTAGCGGGAGGGCCCGGGAGACCCAGTACTTC	CASSLYPSGRARETQYF
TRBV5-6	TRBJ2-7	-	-	TGTGCCAGCAGTCGAGGTCCGGCCTACGAGCAGTACTTC	CASSRGPAYEQYF
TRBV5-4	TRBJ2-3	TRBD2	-	TGTGCCAGCAGCTTCGGGACTAGCGGGACCTTCACAGATACGCAGTATTTT	CASSFGTSGTFTDTQYF
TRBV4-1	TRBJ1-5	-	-	TGCGCCAGCAGCGAACCAGGGAAGCCCCAGCATTTT	CASSEPGKPQHF
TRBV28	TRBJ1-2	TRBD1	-	TGTGCCAGCAGTTTCCAGGGGGGCCACGCCGGCTACACCTTC	CASSFQGGHAGYTF
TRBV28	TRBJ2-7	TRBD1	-	TGTGCCAGCAGTCTAGGGGACAGGATGCTGCACGAGCAGTACTTC	CASSLGDRMLHEQYF
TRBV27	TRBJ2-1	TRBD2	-	TGTGCCAGCAGTTCCCTTAAGCGGGGGGGCGTGAATGAGCAGTTCTTC	CASSSLKRGGVNEQFF
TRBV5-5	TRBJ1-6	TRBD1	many	TGTGCCAGCAGCTTGGGGCAGGGGGACTATAATTCACCCCTCCACTTT	CASSLGQGDYNSPLHF
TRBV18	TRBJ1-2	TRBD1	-	TGTGCCAGCTCACCCGGGGACAGGGGGCAATATGGCTACACCTTC	CASSPGDRGQYGYTF
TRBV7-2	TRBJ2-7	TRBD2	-	TGTGCCAGCAGCCCGGGACTAGCCCCCTACGAGCAGTACTTC	CASSPGLAPYEQYF
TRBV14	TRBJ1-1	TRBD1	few	TGTGCCAGCAGCCAGACAGGGACCACTGAAGCTTTCTTT	CASSQTGTTEAFF
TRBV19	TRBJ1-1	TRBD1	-	TGTGCCAGTAGTGTCCCTATACAGGGGGCACTCAGTGAAGCTTTCTTT	CASSVPIQGALSEAFF
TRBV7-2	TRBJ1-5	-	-	TGTGCCAGCAGCTTAGTCCCGACGGGGATTAGCAATCAGCCCCAGCATTTT	CASSLVPTGISNQPQHF
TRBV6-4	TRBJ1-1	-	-	TGTGCCAGCAGAAAACAAGGCGGGGGGAACACTGAAGCTTTCTTT	CASRKQGGGNTEAFF
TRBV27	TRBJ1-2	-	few	TGTGCCGGTGCGGGGCCTCATTTCTCTAACTATGGCTACACCTTC	CAGAGPHFSNYGYTF
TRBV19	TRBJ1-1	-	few	TGTGCCAGTACCAAGGCGGAACTGAACACTGAAGCTTTCTTT	CASTKAELNTEAFF
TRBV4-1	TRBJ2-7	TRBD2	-	TGCGCCAGCAGCCAAGAACTAGCGGGGGTGACCTACGAGCAGTACTTC	CASSQELAGVTYEQYF
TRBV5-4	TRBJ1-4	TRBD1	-	TGTGCCAGCAGGACCGGGACAGAAGATGAAAAACTGTTTTTT	CASRTGTEDEKLFF
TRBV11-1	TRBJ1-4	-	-	TGTGCCAGCAGCCGCAGTGCAACTAATGAAAAACTGTTTTTT	CASSRSATNEKLFF
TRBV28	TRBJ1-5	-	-	TGTGCCAGCAGTTTAGTGGACAGTTATAGCAATCAGCCCCAGCATTTT	CASSLVDSYSNQPQHF
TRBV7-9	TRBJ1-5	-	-	TGTGCCAGCAGCTTAGAAGTCGGGACAACGTATCAGCCCCAGCATTTT	CASSLEVGTTYQPQHF
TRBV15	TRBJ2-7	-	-	TGTGCCACCAGCAGAGAGGGACAACAGGGAGAGCAGTACTTC	CATSREGQQGEQYF
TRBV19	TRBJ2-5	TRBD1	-	TGTGCCAGTAGTATAGCGGGACAGCAAGAGACCCAGTACTTC	CASSIAGQQETQYF
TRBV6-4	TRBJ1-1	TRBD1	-	TGTGCCAGCAGACCGACAGGGAGCCCCAGCACTGAAGCTTTCTTT	CASRPTGSPSTEAFF
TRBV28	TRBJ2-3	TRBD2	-	TGTGCCAGCAGCTCCGCGGGGGTTAGCACAGATACGCAGTATTTT	CASSSAGVSTDTQYF
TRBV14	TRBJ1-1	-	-	TGTGCCAGCAGCCTGCAGGGGAACACTGAAGCTTTCTTT	CASSLQGNTEAFF
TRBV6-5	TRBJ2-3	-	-	TGTGCCACCCTTGTCGTGGGCACGCAGTATTTT	CATLVVGTQYF
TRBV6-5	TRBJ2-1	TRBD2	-	TGTGCCAGCAGTCTCCTAGCGGGAGATGAGCAGTTCTTC	CASSLLAGDEQFF
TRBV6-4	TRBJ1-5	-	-	TGTGCCAGCAGTGACACAGGTAGCAATCAGCCCCAGCATTTT	CASSDTGSNQPQHF
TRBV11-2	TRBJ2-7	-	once	TGTGCCAGCAGCTCCATCGGCTACGAGCAGTACTTC	CASSSIGYEQYF
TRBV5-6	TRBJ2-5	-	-	TGTGCCAGCAGCTTGTACAGGGCTGAGACCCAGTACTTC	CASSLYRAETQYF
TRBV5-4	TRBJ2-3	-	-	TGTGCCAGCAGCTTGGGGGGCGGGGCCCCAGATACGCAGTATTTT	CASSLGGGAPDTQYF
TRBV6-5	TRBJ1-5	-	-	TGTGCCAGCAGTTACGGGTCAGGGGCTGAGCAGCCCCAGCATTTT	CASSYGSGAEQPQHF
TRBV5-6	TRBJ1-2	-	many	TGTGCCAGCAGCTTGGTCCAGGGGATAACTAACTATGGCTACACCTTC	CASSLVQGITNYGYTF
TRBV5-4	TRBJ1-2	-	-	TGTGCCAGCAGCTTGGAGGTGGGGCTTATGGGCTATGGCTACACCTTC	CASSLEVGLMGYGYTF
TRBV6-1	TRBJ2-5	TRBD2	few	TGTGCCAGCAGTGAACTAGCGGGAGGGCCAGAGACCCAGTACTTC	CASSELAGGPETQYF
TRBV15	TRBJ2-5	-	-	TGTGCCACCAGCAGTTCTCAAGAGACCCAGTACTTC	CATSSSQETQYF
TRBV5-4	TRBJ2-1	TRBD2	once	TGTGCCAGCAGCTTCCCAACTAGCGGGAGGTCCAATGAGCAGTTCTTC	CASSFPTSGRSNEQFF
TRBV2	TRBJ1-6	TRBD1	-	TGTGCCAGCAAGACAGGGGTTAATTCACCCCTCCACTTT	CASKTGVNSPLHF
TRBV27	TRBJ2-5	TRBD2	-	TGTGCCAGCAGTGGGGGGGACTGGGAGACCCAGTACTTC	CASSGGDWETQYF
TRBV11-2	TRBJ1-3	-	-	TGTGCCAGTAGGAGGGATCACTCTGGAAACACCATATATTTT	CASRRDHSGNTIYF
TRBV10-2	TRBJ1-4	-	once	TGCGCCAGCAGTGACCCTAGCGTTGGCGTCTATGAAAAACTGTTTTTT	CASSDPSVGVYEKLFF